A selection of T cell receptor beta chains follows, all from one sample in a study of cytomegalovirus exposure and HLA in healthy donors. Sequencing was performed with immunoSEQ multiplex PCR; in TCRdb, only in-frame clones are kept and a portion is missing. The sample includes about 140,000 clones, approximately 80% seen only once; the top ten take 2% to 3%. The sample comprised PBMCs. Source of these receptors: a woman aged 18-30 years in good health and CMV-seropositive. Both conserved end residues are part of each CDR3. The D gene is left open where the match is weak. Size is stated for part of the rows, as once, few or many counts, or as a class when the clone is expanded.

clone_size | d_call | j_call | v_call | cdr3_aa | cdr3_nt
. | . | TRBJ2-1 | TRBV15 | CATSRGGDTGFTYNEQFF | TGTGCCACCAGCAGGGGAGGGGATACAGGGTTTACCTACAATGAGCAGTTCTTC
. | . | TRBJ2-3 | TRBV13 | CASSLRQGSDTQYF | TGTGCCAGCAGCTTACGGCAGGGTTCCGATACGCAGTATTTT
few | . | TRBJ2-7 | TRBV11-2 | CASMYGLRSYEQYF | TGTGCCAGCATGTATGGACTAAGGTCCTACGAGCAGTACTTC
. | TRBD1 | TRBJ1-6 | TRBV18 | CASSPQGANGNSPLHF | TGTGCCAGCTCACCACAGGGGGCGAACGGGAATTCACCCCTCCACTTT
once | TRBD1 | TRBJ1-2 | TRBV7-2 | CASSSGQGNYGYTF | TGTGCCAGCAGCTCCGGACAGGGGAACTATGGCTACACCTTC
. | TRBD1 | TRBJ2-7 | TRBV19 | CASSTDRTGAYEQYF | TGTGCCAGTAGTACGGACCGGACAGGGGCCTACGAGCAGTACTTC
once | . | TRBJ2-5 | TRBV5-4 | CASRDYFGTVKETQYF | TGTGCCAGCAGGGACTATTTCGGGACAGTGAAAGAGACCCAGTACTTC
. | TRBD1 | TRBJ1-4 | TRBV28 | CASSIRQGGTNEKLFF | TGTGCCAGCAGTATCCGACAGGGGGGAACCAATGAAAAACTGTTTTTT
. | . | TRBJ2-1 | TRBV11-2 | CASSFSRGWDVSYNEQFF | TGTGCCAGCAGCTTTAGTAGGGGGTGGGACGTCTCCTACAATGAGCAGTTCTTC
. | TRBD1 | TRBJ2-3 | TRBV5-1 | CASSTGQGIDTQYF | TGCGCCAGCAGCACCGGACAGGGGATAGATACGCAGTATTTT
. | . | TRBJ2-3 | TRBV21-1 | CASSKKGGKGDTDTQYF | TGTGCCAGCAGCAAAAAAGGGGGTAAGGGGGACACAGATACGCAGTATTTT
once | TRBD1 | TRBJ2-5 | TRBV29-1 | CSVSGQGVLETQYF | TGCAGCGTTTCGGGACAGGGTGTTCTCGAGACCCAGTACTTC
once | . | TRBJ1-5 | TRBV5-1 | CASSQTPGVNQPQHF | TGCGCCAGCAGCCAAACCCCAGGGGTCAATCAGCCCCAGCATTTT
few | . | TRBJ1-6 | TRBV6-6 | CASGQGNSPLHF | TGTGCCTCTGGGCAGGGTAATTCACCCCTCCACTTT
. | TRBD2 | TRBJ2-1 | TRBV7-6 | CASSLAPGGHNEQFF | TGTGCCAGCAGCTTAGCGCCGGGGGGGCATAATGAGCAGTTCTTC
. | . | TRBJ1-5 | TRBV2 | CASSSFSGIFSNQPQHF | TGTGCCAGCAGTAGCTTTTCGGGGATATTTAGCAATCAGCCCCAGCATTTT
. | TRBD1 | TRBJ1-1 | TRBV14 | CASSQEAGGLNTEAFF | TGTGCCAGCAGCCAAGAGGCAGGGGGATTAAACACTGAAGCTTTCTTT
few | . | TRBJ1-5 | TRBV28 | CASSPQNSSGQPQHF | TGTGCCAGCAGTCCCCAAAACAGCTCGGGGCAGCCCCAGCATTTT
. | TRBD1 | TRBJ1-4 | TRBV14 | CASSQGTGAGFEKLFF | TGTGCCAGCAGCCAAGGCACAGGGGCCGGATTTGAAAAACTGTTTTTT
once | . | TRBJ2-5 | TRBV9 | CASSVGPLSGETQYF | TGTGCCAGCAGCGTAGGCCCATTGAGCGGGGAGACCCAGTACTTC
. | . | TRBJ1-2 | TRBV7-2 | CASSLGIASSFSGGYTF | TGTGCCAGCAGCTTAGGGATAGCGTCCTCCTTCTCGGGGGGCTACACCTTC
. | TRBD2 | TRBJ2-3 | TRBV9 | CASSAGTSGATDTQYF | TGTGCCAGCAGCGCCGGGACTAGCGGGGCAACAGATACGCAGTATTTT
. | TRBD1 | TRBJ1-6 | TRBV30 | CAWTNGQGSPLHF | TGTGCCTGGACGAATGGACAGGGCTCACCCCTCCACTTT
. | TRBD1 | TRBJ1-1 | TRBV7-9 | CASRYRQGGNTEAFF | TGTGCCAGCAGGTACCGGCAGGGGGGGAACACTGAAGCTTTCTTT
. | TRBD2 | TRBJ2-3 | TRBV6-1 | CASSQRGGADTQYF | TGTGCCAGCAGTCAGCGGGGGGGGGCAGATACGCAGTATTTT
. | TRBD1 | TRBJ1-5 | TRBV18 | CASSPTGTGDQPQHF | TGTGCCAGCTCACCCACCGGGACAGGGGATCAGCCCCAGCATTTT
. | TRBD1 | TRBJ2-5 | TRBV5-4 | CASSSIQGSETQYF | TGTGCCAGCAGCTCCATACAGGGGTCAGAGACCCAGTACTTC
. | . | TRBJ2-7 | TRBV5-1 | CTSSPDPPRGYEQYF | TGCACCAGCAGCCCGGACCCCCCCCGGGGCTACGAGCAGTACTTC
few | . | TRBJ1-2 | TRBV6-1 | CASAPYGYTF | TGTGCCAGCGCGCCTTATGGCTACACCTTC
few | TRBD2 | TRBJ2-1 | TRBV5-1 | CASRNRGPSIAGGPSEQFF | TGCGCCAGCAGAAACAGGGGACCCTCTATAGCGGGGGGGCCCTCTGAGCAGTTCTTC
. | . | TRBJ1-1 | TRBV30 | CAWTRGLNTEAFF | TGTGCCTGGACCAGAGGCTTGAACACTGAAGCTTTCTTT
. | TRBD2 | TRBJ2-7 | TRBV27 | CASRHGGLAGGRYEQYF | TGTGCCAGCAGACACGGAGGATTAGCGGGGGGGCGGTACGAGCAGTACTTC
. | TRBD2 | TRBJ2-5 | TRBV5-4 | CASSRSIAGTQETQYF | TGTGCCAGCAGTAGGTCCATAGCGGGGACCCAAGAGACCCAGTACTTC
. | . | TRBJ1-1 | TRBV6-1 | CASLKRDNTEAFF | TGTGCCAGTCTGAAACGGGATAACACTGAAGCTTTCTTT
. | TRBD1 | TRBJ1-6 | TRBV6-5 | CASSLGTGGNSPLHF | TGTGCCAGCAGTCTTGGGACAGGGGGAAATTCACCCCTCCACTTT
. | TRBD1 | TRBJ2-7 | TRBV19 | CASSIKGQGLSYEQYF | TGTGCCAGTAGTATTAAGGGACAGGGGCTATCCTACGAGCAGTACTTC
. | TRBD2 | TRBJ2-1 | TRBV9 | CASSPQGGLASYNEQFF | TGTGCCAGCAGCCCCCAAGGGGGACTAGCGTCCTACAATGAGCAGTTCTTC
. | TRBD1 | TRBJ1-1 | TRBV19 | CASSPGTGRMGEAFF | TGTGCCAGTAGTCCCGGGACAGGGAGGATGGGAGAAGCTTTCTTT
. | . | TRBJ2-7 | TRBV5-5 | CASSPVRGPYEQYF | TGTGCCAGCAGCCCTGTCAGGGGCCCCTACGAGCAGTACTTC
. | TRBD1 | TRBJ1-4 | TRBV7-9 | CASSWGDRVGEKLFF | TGTGCCAGCAGCTGGGGGGACAGGGTCGGTGAAAAACTGTTTTTT
. | . | TRBJ1-1 | TRBV5-4 | CASSPLGLPPFF | TGTGCCAGCAGCCCCCTGGGCTTGCCCCCTTTCTTT
. | . | TRBJ1-5 | TRBV7-9 | CASSSEGYGQPQHF | TGTGCCAGCAGTTCCGAGGGATACGGTCAGCCCCAGCATTTT
once | . | TRBJ2-2 | TRBV7-6 | CASSLGQSNTGELFF | TGTGCCAGCAGCTTAGGACAGTCGAACACCGGGGAGCTGTTTTTT
. | . | TRBJ1-1 | TRBV5-8 | CASSLRGWGKLSTEAFF | TGTGCCAGCAGCTTGAGGGGATGGGGAAAACTTAGCACTGAAGCTTTCTTT
. | . | TRBJ2-7 | TRBV5-6 | CASRSRGAYEQYF | TGTGCCAGCAGATCCAGGGGGGCCTACGAGCAGTACTTC
. | TRBD2 | TRBJ2-1 | TRBV11-2 | CASSSLGGTSDNEQFF | TGTGCCAGCAGCTCCCTGGGGGGGACTAGCGACAATGAGCAGTTCTTC
. | TRBD1 | TRBJ2-7 | TRBV9 | CASSVGQGAFLEQYF | TGTGCCAGCAGCGTGGGACAGGGAGCCTTCTTGGAGCAGTACTTC
. | TRBD1 | TRBJ1-2 | TRBV29-1 | CSVEPGGSTYTF | TGCAGCGTTGAACCAGGGGGTAGTACCTACACCTTC
. | TRBD2 | TRBJ2-7 | TRBV6-5 | CASTTSGGAYEQYF | TGTGCCAGCACAACTAGCGGGGGGGCCTACGAGCAGTACTTC